These T cell receptor beta chains were read from a single sample in a study of neurological immune-mediated disorders. TCRdb reanalysed the 5' RACE reads using MiXCR and keeps one entry per CDR3 protein. The sample lists 25,000 to 30,000 distinct CDR3 sequences; about 12% were seen once. The source material was PBMCs. These receptor sequences come from an older woman in good health. Both conserved end residues are part of each CDR3. A D gene is named only where the DNA matches it firmly. Clone size is given for some rows only: seen once, a few or many times, or a class if the clone is expanded.

j_call	d_call	v_call	clone_size	cdr3_nt	cdr3_aa
TRBJ2-7	.	TRBV4-3	many	TGCGCCAGCAGCCAAGGCCCCCGGGGCGGAACCTACGAGCAGTACTTC	CASSQGPRGGTYEQYF
TRBJ2-2	.	TRBV7-9	few	TGTGCCAGCAGCTTAACCTATAACACCGGGGAGCTGTTTTTT	CASSLTYNTGELFF
TRBJ1-4	.	TRBV12-3/TRBV12-4	many	TGTGCCAGCAGTAAATCGGGGGAGACTTCGGACAAACTGTTTTTT	CASSKSGETSDKLFF
TRBJ2-1	.	TRBV9	many	TGTGCCAGCAGCATCGGGCCCTTGAGGGAGCAGTTCTTC	CASSIGPLREQFF
TRBJ1-6	.	TRBV6-5	many	TGTGCCAGCAGTTACTCAGCCGGGGGTCCCCTCCACTTT	CASSYSAGGPLHF
TRBJ2-5	.	TRBV5-1	many	TGCGCCAGCAGCTTGGGGCCGAGGGCATCGGCACAAGAGACCCAGTACTTC	CASSLGPRASAQETQYF
TRBJ2-5	.	TRBV11-3	many	TGTGCCAGCAGTTCCGTGGCACAAGAGACCCAGTACTTC	CASSSVAQETQYF
TRBJ2-3	.	TRBV29-1	many	TGCAGCCTGGACAGAGGCACAGATACGCAGTATTTT	CSLDRGTDTQYF
TRBJ1-6	.	TRBV4-3	many	TGCGCCAGCAGCCAAGAGTCGAGTTCACCCCTCCACTTT	CASSQESSSPLHF
TRBJ2-5	.	TRBV6-2/TRBV6-3	many	TGTGCCAGCAGTTACATTGACAGGACTCAAGAGACCCAGTACTTC	CASSYIDRTQETQYF
TRBJ1-6	.	TRBV7-6	.	.	CANSVGTGTNSPLQF